The following is a TCR beta chain sequence with its context. It lacks a known antigen. No much larger clone is present one base from it, and per-base qualities are unavailable. The data originate from a study of hypomethylating agent response in myelodysplastic syndrome (dated by TCRdb to the early 2020s). Describing the broader study: The hypomethylating agents azacitidine (about 70% of the 11) or decitabine (3 of 11) were used to treat the patients. The cohort included fewer than ten male and a couple of female myelodysplastic syndrome patients. About six patients responded with complete response or hematologic improvement, and a few patients were non-responders. Patients had a mean age of approximately 67 +/- 5.9 years, and a diploid cytogenetic profile was the most common. Response was defined as complete response or hematologic improvement, and any patient who met neither criterion was considered a non-responder. TET2 was the most frequent mutation, present in 5 of 11 patients.

Library construction relied on the immunoSEQ multiplex PCR assay. Each sample was run at survey resolution as two replicates of about 200 ng apiece, for a total of approximately 400 ng of DNA. Using multiplex PCR primers aimed at V and J genes, the hsTCRB kit picked up rearranged TCRB sequences in genomic DNA. In the first PCR, the CDR3 region was amplified for about 30 cycles with the QIAGEN Multiplex PCR Kit. Sample barcodes and Illumina adapters were added to each replicate in an approximately 8-cycle second PCR. Pooled libraries were quantified using a QuantStudio 6 and the KAPA library quantification kit. Approximately 15 pM of pooled libraries went onto an Illumina MiSeq for sequencing, using single-end reads of 156 cycles plus an index read of 15 cycles. Per the source publication's procedure: Of 150,000 to 200,000 unique clonotypes, around 1.5% were flagged by VDJdb annotation as previously reported viral-epitope-specific clonotypes. Raw reads were processed by the immunoSEQ Data Assistant and immunoSEQ Analyzer into normalized, annotated TCRB repertoires. Clonotype analysis used the immunarch R package version 0.6.5 and BioAnalyzer. Before richness was estimated, every repertoire was downsampled to the clone count of the smallest repertoire. Clonotypes were sorted into expanded, contracted or novel categories with Fisher's exact tests, where novel meant the clonotype had zero frequency before treatment. Significantly changed CDR3 beta sequences were clustered with GLIPH2 at simulation_depth=1000 and kmer_min_depth=3, and CDR3s shorter than five residues were left out. TCRdb re-hosts the immuneACCESS table, in-frame sequences only. Its copies lack some clones; in the studies checked, an unresolved V gene accounts for under half of them, and the cause for the rest is not known. D and trimming were read from the DNA, whereas the V and J calls and clone size are those reported in that table. The sample table shows about 4,000 clones, and around nine tenths are seen once. Of the sample, around an eighth is held by the ten largest clones.

The CDR3 covers 15 residues, taking in both the cysteine and the phenylalanine. Only CDR3 DNA is held: 45 bases, read in frame from base 1. Clipping removes 2 bases from V and 2 bases from J, with 3 as the unmatched junction base count. CDR1 and CDR2 were assigned from the germline V gene (reference sequence) as SSHAT and FNYEAQ. The investigation overall reported the following: The cohort was small, with only about 11 patients analyzed. A possible recognition of novel MDS antigens by the shared GLIPH2 clusters was not confirmed and needs experimental validation. Age matching of healthy control donors to MDS patients was not performed, and the MDS versus healthy comparison could have been impacted by this lack of age matching. Responders more often showed novel clonotypes emerging, while non-responders displayed more contracted clonotypes after treatment. No significant change in richness, rarefaction diversity or clonality was detected after hypomethylating agent treatment, either across all patients or within response groups.

Bulk bone marrow was analyzed without sorting T-cell subsets. TCR beta CDR3 regions were immunosequenced from bone marrow of about 10 myelodysplastic syndrome patients before and after hypomethylating agent therapy. For longitudinal repertoire tracking, a baseline bone marrow plus two to three bone marrows at different post-treatment timepoints were contributed by each patient. Genomic DNA was isolated from whole bone marrow, and DNA quality was assessed with TapeStation, NanoDrop OneC and PicoGreen assays. This clonotype originated in a human donor with myelodysplastic syndrome. This specimen consisted of bone marrow, obtained before or after starting hypomethylating agent treatment for myelodysplastic syndrome (not recorded which). Recombination linked TRBV7-7 to TRBJ2-1; 7 central nucleotides agree with TRBD1. The DNA reads as follows: TGTGCCAGCAGCTTAACAGGGGTCCCCTACAATGAGCAGTTCTTC. Its coded protein is CASSLTGVPYNEQFF.